Sequencing of this TCR beta chain was carried out in a study of shared clonotypes between healthy human individuals (dated by TCRdb to 2019 to 2021). Study-level background: A couple of women and three men aged 18 to 49 years were included in the cohort. Leukapheresis yielded between about 0.94 and 9.5 billion PBMCs per donor. Blood TCR repertoires of roughly five healthy adults were deeply sequenced to estimate repertoire size and the extent of clonotype sharing between individuals. Libraries were prepared and TCR repertoires were sequenced by different laboratories using diverse techniques, in order to increase sequencing depth and limit assay-specific biases. For each donor, CD4 naive and CD4 memory were each run on three plates, CD8 naive on two plates, and CD8 memory on one plate.

Using the deep immunoSEQ assay, TCR CDR3 regions were amplified from genomic DNA by multiplex PCR. For each cell subset, the extracted genomic DNA was distributed evenly across all wells of several immunoSEQ 96-well plates, and each plate served as one replicate. For sorted subsets, approximately 190 ng genomic DNA, equal to tens of thousands of T cell genomes, was loaded into each replicate PCR. Purified libraries were quantified with a Qubit 3.0 fluorometer, sized on a Bioanalyzer 2100, and re-quantified with the KAPA Library Quantification kit. Every immunoSEQ 96-well plate was sequenced on a dedicated single-read 150-cycle Illumina NextSeq 550 flow cell. The authors' pipeline ran thus. Because the immunoSEQ output held only junctional sequences and lacked quality scores, the filtering could not match the filtering applied to full-length reads. To assign V/J genes and CDR3, sequences were annotated using PyIR, a Python wrapper for IgBLAST v1.9, with IMGT germline references. Reads were removed for weak V/J assignments (E-value above 1e-6), missing CDR3, stop codons, out-of-frame junctions, or ambiguous translated residues. V3J clonotypes were defined as sequences sharing an identical inferred V gene, J gene, and CDR3 amino acid sequence. To compute the percentage overlap between repertoires, the number of shared unique clonotypes was divided by the size of the smaller repertoire. Three approaches were used to assess repertoire richness: RTK rarefaction, the Chao1 estimator, and Recon v2.1 estimates of unobserved clonotypes. Generation probabilities were computed with OLGA for all TCRbeta clonotypes obtained by the gDNA method from several donors. The table comes from immuneACCESS by way of TCRdb, which keeps in-frame sequences with V and J called. Part of the clones is missing from these tables; in studies checked, under half for an unresolved V gene and the rest for unknown reasons. That table furnishes V, J and clone size, whereas the DNA furnished D and trimming. The sample profile shows hundreds of thousands of clones; just over 95% of them were found once. The ten largest clones take up about 0.34% of the sample.

Donors were healthy HIV-negative adults with no recently reported acute infections or vaccinations. Only Caucasian adults living in Nashville, Tennessee, USA were represented among the donors. CD8 memory samples combined magnetically selected CD45RO+ cells with CCR7-negative CD45RA+ effector memory (TemRA) cells. Blood was obtained by leukapheresis, after which PBMCs were separated by Ficoll-Histopaque density gradient centrifugation and cryopreserved in liquid nitrogen vapor phase. Analytical flow cytometry was used to check the purity and quantity of each magnetically sorted T cell population. Each sorted fraction had its genomic DNA isolated and then quantified by UV absorbance on a Nanodrop 2000c. Concerning this clone: Its antigen is currently not known. Base qualities are not provided; no much larger clone lies one nucleotide away.

Relative to germline, V is 6 bases shorter and J is 3 bases shorter, with 8 bases between their ends. In the germline V gene (reference sequence), CDR1 corresponds to MNHNY and CDR2 to SVGAGI. Measured from the cysteine to the phenylalanine, the CDR3 is 13 residues long. Of the read, only the CDR3 DNA is kept; its 39 bases are in frame from base 1. Summary of the overall study and its limitations: Sampling was restricted to blood, and TCR repertoires in tissue are likely to differ from TCR repertoires in blood. Because the study included only a small number of donors, the genetic and exposure-history diversity represented was limited. Higher generation probabilities were observed for clonotypes shared by all four sorted-subset donors than for non-shared clonotypes. Across a few donors, 4.5% to 6.5% of naive CD4, roughly 3.8% of naive CD8, approximately 2.5% of memory CD4, and 0.4% of memory CD8 clonotypes were shared. Estimated clonotype richness was generally larger for naive than for memory subsets. Pairwise subsampling led to the expectation that sequencing depth would affect the degree of clonotype sharing among donors. Incomplete sequencing was indicated by rarefaction of sorted-subset datasets, despite the large sequencing depth.

Sequencing used memory CD8+ T cells sorted from blood. Reading the label with the study, this specimen's cell subset or site is: CD45RO+ cells pooled with CCR7-negative TemRA cells. This sequence was found in a man aged 25-45 years in good health. The chain employs TRBV6-6 and TRBJ2-2, and possibly TRBD2, on 6 matching bases. The DNA is as follows: TGTGCCAGCAGCCCGGGGGACACCGGGGAGCTGTTTTTT. Translated, this gives CASSPGDTGELFF.